This T cell receptor beta chain was profiled in a study of blood T cells in healthy people across ages. Donors each provided about 9.5 milliliters of peripheral blood. Primers used in a second PCR of about 7 to 12 cycles were a sample-barcoded 5' primer and a J-beta primer mix. A template-switch adaptor with 12 random nucleotides tagged each cDNA molecule. In TCRdb, the 5' RACE reads were re-called with MiXCR into one record per CDR3 protein. This repertoire shows 250,000 to 300,000 distinct CDR3 sequences, 27% found once; its top ten account for 29%. Germline V gives CDR1 LNHNV, CDR2 YYDKDF (reference sequence). The CDR3 contains 18 residues. Trimming at V came to 0 bases and at J to 2 bases, leaving 8 bases not matched to a gene. Whole-study results and caveats: Possibly confounding the expanded clonotype changes was the fact that donor CMV status was unknown.

This clonotype was observed a few times. Its specificity is unknown. The source material was blood. This sequence originates from a woman aged 70 to 79 in good health. The V call is TRBV15, the J call TRBJ2-5, with 11 nucleotides matching TRBD2. The CDR3 nucleotides read TGTGCCACCAGCAGAGATATAAGACTAGCGGGGTCTCAAGAGACCCAGTACTTC. It is translated as CATSRDIRLAGSQETQYF.